This entry describes one TCR beta chain. The antigen remains undetermined. This record belongs to a study of shared clonotypes between healthy human individuals. General observations from the study: On the whole, naive subsets had larger estimated richness than memory subsets had.

At a deep level, the assay was run. The assay was immunoSEQ multiplex PCR, and TCRdb's table has in-frame clones only and misses some. The sample includes a few million clones, 85% to 95% of them seen just once. This CDR3 has 18 residues. This rearrangement joins TRBV21-1 to TRBJ2-5; the D call TRBD1 from the table was never checked on the DNA. TRBV21-1 is flagged as a pseudogene. Material: naive CD4+ T cells from PBMCs. The sample's subset: CD45RA+ positively selected. This TCR derives from a man aged 18 to 30 in good health. Some clones in this sample may be carry-over from other donors' samples. This CDR3 reads CASSNHRVGTEGQETQYF. As DNA, the CDR3 is TGTGCCAGCAGCAACCATCGGGTCGGGACAGAAGGCCAAGAGACCCAGTACTTC.